Shown below are 8 T cell receptor beta chains from a single sample sequenced in a study of shared clonotypes between healthy human individuals. The method was immunoSEQ multiplex PCR; TCRdb's version includes in-frame clones alone and lacks a portion of them. The table has 950,000 to 1,100,000 clones, around 74% seen once. Sequenced: memory CD4+ T cells sorted from blood. The subset here: CD45RA-negative fraction. The receptors stem from a man aged 18 to 30 in good health.

The V call is TRBV2, the J call TRBJ1-1, with D perhaps matching TRBD1 (6 bases). Trimming stripped 8 bases from V and 5 bases from J, with 18 bases between. CDR3 length: 14 amino acids. Germline V gene data show CDR1 as SNHLY and CDR2 as FYNNEI. As DNA, the CDR3 is TGTGCCAGCGCCTCGTGGGGGCCGGGTACTGAAGCTTTCTTT. It is translated as CASASWGPGTEAFF.

V and J are TRBV20-1 and TRBJ2-2; D remains ambiguous. This CDR3 is 11 amino acids long. Between the trimmed V and J ends, which lost 6 bases and 6 bases, there was a span of 8 bases. Germline loops: CDR1 DFQATT, CDR2 SNEGSKA (reference sequence). In DNA form, the CDR3 reads TGCAGTGCGCCCTTCCCCGGGGAGCTGTTTTTT. Translation: CSAPFPGELFF.

The table lists this clone with a few counts. This chain uses TRBV20-1 with TRBJ1-1; D is unresolved. V shed 5 bases and J shed 10 bases, with 8 bases lying between them. This CDR3 has 9 amino acids. Per the germline V gene, CDR1 is DFQATT and CDR2 is SNEGSKA (reference sequence). CDR3 in DNA: TGCAGTGCTGGTGACTTAGCTTTCTTT. As protein: CSAGDLAFF.

Notes on this clone: This likely reflects a read error, since a far larger clone is one base away. The chain links TRBV7-8 to TRBJ2-5; D is perhaps TRBD1 or TRBD2 (5 bases each). The length of the CDR3 is 17 residues. Per the germline V gene, CDR1 is SGHVS and CDR2 is FQNEAQ. CDR3 bases: TGTGCCAGCAGCTCCCAGACGCTGCGTCCGAGGGGAGAGATCCAGTACTTC. It specifies CASSSQTLRPRGEIQYF.

This clone was found once. V is TRBV2 and J is TRBJ2-5; no clear D. The length of the CDR3 is 11 residues. In germline, CDR1 is SNHLY, CDR2 FYNNEI. V was clipped by 4 bases and J by 4 bases, with 4 bases between them. CDR3 nucleotides: TGTGCCAGCAGTGCGATAGAGACCCAGTACTTC. Translated: CASSAIETQYF.

The chain couples TRBV5-1 to TRBJ2-2; 8 bases are a match to TRBD1. Germline CDR1 and CDR2: SGHRS and YFSETQ. There are 14 residues in the CDR3. V was clipped by 2 bases and J by 7 bases; unmatched bases: 4. CDR3 DNA: TGCGCCAGCAGCTTCAGACAGGGGAGCGGGGAGCTGTTTTTT. Protein: CASSFRQGSGELFF.

The CDR3 DNA reads as TGTGCCATCCACCAGGGAATCGAAGAAAAACTGTTTTTT. As protein: CAIHQGIEEKLFF. The chain joins TRBV6-1 to TRBJ1-4, with D tentatively TRBD1 (5 bases). Germline V lookup: CDR1 MNHNS, CDR2 SASEGT. V was trimmed by 10 bases and J by 8 bases, leaving 17 bases between them. CDR3 length: 13 amino acids.

The chain is built from TRBV7-9 and TRBJ2-6, with a weak D call TRBD2 (5 bases). The V end lost 10 bases, the J end lost 0 bases, and 16 bases lay between the germline ends. Germline CDR1 and CDR2: SEHNR and FQNEAQ (reference sequence). This CDR3 is 16 amino acids long. The CDR3: CAKSPGIYSGANVLTF. Here the CDR3 DNA reads TGTGCCAAGTCCCCGGGGATCTACTCTGGGGCCAACGTCCTGACTTTC.